What follows are 26 T cell receptor beta chains derived from one specimen sequenced in a study of T cell responses to AZD1222 COVID-19 vaccine. Assay: immunoSEQ multiplex PCR; the TCRdb copy retains only in-frame clones and omits some. The sample contains some 69,000 clones, under 90% of which appear only once. The sample consisted of peripheral blood, taken 28 days after the second AZD1222 dose. These TCRs come from an adult who received the AZD1222 COVID-19 vaccine.

Written as DNA, the CDR3 is TGTGCCAGCAGTACGACAGGGTGGGGCTCCTACGAGCAGTACTTC. Translation gives CASSTTGWGSYEQYF. This chain uses TRBV6-2 or TRBV6-3 with TRBJ2-7; 7 positions agree with TRBD1. CDR1 MNHEY and CDR2 SVGEGT come from the germline V gene. V lost 5 bases and J lost 0; bases outside the gene matches: 7. The CDR3 sequence is 15 residues long.

J is TRBJ2-7 and V is TRBV3-1 (or the pseudogene TRBV3-2), with a possible D match to TRBD1 (6 bases). The germline gives CDR1 LGHDT, CDR2 YNNKEL (reference sequence). V dropped 1 base and J dropped 2 bases, with 9 bases sitting between them. CDR3 length: 14 amino acids. Here the CDR3 DNA reads TGTGCCAGCAGCCAAGGGGGGCAGACCTACGAGCAGTACTTC. This encodes CASSQGGQTYEQYF.

This CDR3 is CASKAGGHYGYTF. The CDR3 DNA reads TGTGCCAGCAAAGCAGGGGGCCACTATGGCTACACCTTC. The chain uses TRBV28 and TRBJ1-2, with 8 bases matching TRBD1. V lost 7 bases and J lost 3; bases outside the gene matches: 4. Germline V lookup: CDR1 MDHEN, CDR2 SYDVKM. This CDR3 is 13 amino acids long.

This clone appeared a few times. The V call is TRBV10-2, the J call TRBJ1-6; TRBD1 is a possible D gene (5 bases). Trimming removed 2 bases from V and 11 bases from J, with 13 bases in between. The CDR3 has 14 residues. CDR1 is WSHSY, CDR2 SAAADI, per germline. The CDR3 spells CASSEARVNPPLHF. The CDR3, as DNA: TGCGCCAGCAGTGAGGCCAGGGTGAATCCACCCCTCCACTTT.

V and J are TRBV30 and TRBJ2-1, with 9 bases fitting TRBD2. V was pared by 4 bases and J by 9 bases, with 10 bases of the junction left unmatched. The CDR3 is made up of 14 amino acids. The germline V gene has CDR1 GTSNPN and CDR2 SVGIG (reference sequence). CDR3: CAWKEAGGLFEQFF. Written as DNA, the CDR3 is TGTGCCTGGAAGGAGGCGGGGGGGCTTTTTGAGCAGTTCTTC.

CDR3 region: CASSVNWGQETQYF. In nucleotides, the CDR3 is TGTGCCAGCAGCGTAAATTGGGGGCAAGAGACCCAGTACTTC. V gene TRBV9 combines with J gene TRBJ2-5; possibly TRBD1 or TRBD2 for D (5 bases each). CDR3 size: 14 residues. Between the trimmed V and J ends, which lost 1 base and 2 bases, there was a span of 9 bases. The germline V gene encodes CDR1 SGDLS and CDR2 YYNGEE.

V and J are TRBV12-3 or TRBV12-4 and TRBJ2-2; D is unresolved. This CDR3 contains 12 residues. The V and J ends lost 4 bases and 5 bases respectively, with 5 bases between them. The CDR3 sequence: CASSYVTGELFF. The DNA for the CDR3 is TGTGCCAGCAGTTACGTTACCGGGGAGCTGTTTTTT.

The chain joins TRBV6-2 or TRBV6-3 to TRBJ2-2; TRBD1 agrees at 10 bases. The V and J ends lost 6 bases and 6 bases, in that order; junction bases with no gene match: 7. Germline-derived CDR1 and CDR2 are MNHEY and SVGEGT. CDR3 length: 15 residues. The CDR3 is CASSSGTGAAGELFF. CDR3 bases: TGTGCCAGCAGCTCCGGGACAGGGGCGGCCGGGGAGCTGTTTTTT.

The chain links TRBV30 to TRBJ1-2, with unresolved D. V was trimmed by 4 bases and J by 2 bases, leaving 5 bases between them. The CDR3 covers 11 residues. CDR1 and CDR2 from the germline V gene are GTSNPN and SVGIG (reference sequence). CDR3 bases: TGTGCCTGGACAGCCAACTATGGCTACACCTTC. Translating gives CAWTANYGYTF.

This clone was counted a few times. The rearrangement uses TRBV9 and TRBJ1-3, with D possibly being TRBD1 (5 bases). The CDR3 is made up of 14 amino acids. Per the germline V gene, CDR1 is SGDLS and CDR2 is YYNGEE. Trimming shortened V by 4 bases and J by 2 bases, and 10 bases separated the two germline ends. The CDR3 DNA is TGTGCCAGCAGCCCCAGGGAGGCTGGAAACACCATATATTTT. Amino acid sequence: CASSPREAGNTIYF.

The chain employs TRBV7-9 and TRBJ2-1, with 9 bases matching TRBD1. CDR3 length: 15 residues. Germline V gene sequence: CDR1 SEHNR, CDR2 FQNEAQ (reference sequence). Trimming at V came to 1 base and at J to 4 bases, leaving 2 bases not matched to a gene. CDR3 protein: CASSLGTGDYNEQFF. CDR3 coding DNA: TGTGCCAGCAGCTTAGGGACAGGGGATTACAATGAGCAGTTCTTC.

The CDR3 coding sequence is TGCGCCAGCAGCCAGACGAATAATTCACCCCTCCACTTT. Translation gives CASSQTNNSPLHF. The chain couples TRBV4-3 to TRBJ1-6; the D is unclear. Germline-derived CDR1 and CDR2 are LGHNA and YSLEER. The CDR3 is made up of 13 amino acids. With 3 bases removed from V and 5 bases from J, the gap between germline ends came to 5 bases.

The chain is built from TRBV4-2 and TRBJ2-3; D is perhaps TRBD1 (6 bases). The CDR3 has 14 residues. Trimming removed 0 bases at V and 4 bases at J, with 8 bases between. Germline CDR1 is LGHNA and CDR2 is YNFKEQ. The CDR3 DNA follows: TGTGCCAGCAGCCAAGAAAGGGGGTCAGATACGCAGTATTTT. Translating gives CASSQERGSDTQYF.

This clone was seen once. This sequence joins TRBV7-2 and TRBJ2-7; 7 bases line up with TRBD1. V lost 5 bases to trimming and J lost 4 bases; unmatched junction nucleotides: 11. The germline V gene encodes CDR1 SGHTA and CDR2 FQGNSA. This CDR3 has 15 amino acids. The CDR3 loop is CASSPGTVDLYEQYF. CDR3 bases: TGTGCCAGCAGCCCCGGGACAGTTGATCTATACGAGCAGTACTTC.

This rearrangement joins TRBV5-1 to TRBJ1-4; 7 nucleotides match TRBD1. This CDR3 has 15 amino acids. After removal of 2 bases from V and 0 bases from J, the junction contained 1 base not matched to a gene. Germline CDR1 is SGHRS and CDR2 is YFSETQ. CDR3 region: CASSFQGATNEKLFF. CDR3 in DNA: TGCGCCAGCAGCTTCCAGGGGGCAACTAATGAAAAACTGTTTTTT.

V and J are TRBV7-2 and TRBJ2-5; D is unresolved. The germline gives CDR1 SGHTA, CDR2 FQGNSA. V was trimmed by 0 bases and J by 1 base, leaving 12 bases between them. This CDR3 region has 16 residues. The CDR3 here is CASSLALTASQETQYF. The CDR3 region has the DNA TGTGCCAGCAGCTTAGCGCTAACGGCGAGCCAAGAGACCCAGTACTTC.

This clone occurred once. This chain links TRBV5-1 with TRBJ1-3; no firm D call. The CDR3 covers 13 residues. Germline V gives CDR1 SGHRS, CDR2 YFSETQ. V was clipped by 1 base and J by 6 bases, with 8 bases between them. DNA for the CDR3: TGCGCCAGCAGCTTGCCCGACCCAAACACCATATATTTT. Encoded protein: CASSLPDPNTIYF.

The genes are TRBV4-2 and TRBJ2-1, with TRBD2 matching over 11 bases. The CDR3 contains 16 residues. Trimming cost V 1 base and J 8 bases; bases outside gene matches: 7. Germline V gene data show CDR1 as LGHNA and CDR2 as YNFKEQ. The CDR3 coding sequence is TGTGCCAGCAGCCAAGCGTCACTAGCGGGGGTTGATGAGCAGTTCTTC. It is translated as CASSQASLAGVDEQFF.

The CDR3 region has the DNA TGTGCCAGCACCCTTATGCGCGCCCTGAACACTGAAGCTTTCTTT. Its translation is CASTLMRALNTEAFF. The chain joins TRBV28 to TRBJ1-1; D unresolved. This CDR3 has 15 amino acids. V gave up 7 bases and J gave up 0 bases, with 15 bases separating them. Per germline, CDR1 MDHEN and CDR2 SYDVKM.

The rearrangement joins TRBV2 to TRBJ2-3; D not resolved. With 6 bases removed from V and 3 bases from J, the gap between germline ends came to 4 bases. From germline, CDR1 is SNHLY and CDR2 FYNNEI. The CDR3 is 11 residues long. CDR3 sequence (DNA): TGTGCCAGCAGCCTTACAGATACGCAGTATTTT. Amino acid sequence: CASSLTDTQYF.

V gene TRBV28 combines with J gene TRBJ1-4; D is ambiguous. The germline V gene has CDR1 MDHEN and CDR2 SYDVKM. The ends were cut back, 2 bases at V and 4 bases at J, with 14 bases in the middle. This CDR3 is 16 amino acids long. The CDR3 nucleotides are TGTGCCAGCAGTTTAAGACCAGGCAGGATTAATGAAAAACTGTTTTTT. Protein: CASSLRPGRINEKLFF.

V and J are TRBV20-1 and TRBJ2-3; no definite D call. Trimming left V 3 bases short and J 6 bases short, with 13 bases between. The CDR3 runs to 13 residues. Germline V gene sequence: CDR1 DFQATT, CDR2 SNEGSKA (reference sequence). Written as DNA, the CDR3 is TGCAGTGCTAGTGACCCCCTCCGGGATACGCAGTATTTT. It is translated as CSASDPLRDTQYF.

The chain recombines TRBV19 with TRBJ1-1; TRBD1 is a possible D gene (5 bases). The CDR3 totals 13 residues. Germline V gives CDR1 LNHDA, CDR2 SQIVND (reference sequence). V was clipped by 6 bases and J by 5 bases, with 13 bases between them. The CDR3 loop reads CASRPREVTEAFF. CDR3 coding DNA: TGTGCCAGTAGGCCCAGGGAAGTGACTGAAGCTTTCTTT.

The rearrangement joins TRBV29-1 to TRBJ2-5; a possible D gene is TRBD1 (7 bases). Germline lookup yields CDR1 SQVTM and CDR2 ANQGSEA. V gave up 1 base and J gave up 0 bases, with 12 bases separating them. CDR3 length equals 15 residues. The CDR3 sequence: CSVEADRDYQETQYF. The CDR3 nucleotides read TGCAGCGTTGAAGCCGACAGGGACTACCAAGAGACCCAGTACTTC.

The chain carries TRBV7-9 and TRBJ1-4; D gene ambiguous. V was clipped by 4 bases and J by 6 bases, with 15 bases between them. Germline CDR1 and CDR2: SEHNR and FQNEAQ (reference sequence). The length of the CDR3 is 15 residues. CDR3 DNA: TGTGCCAGCAGCTCCTTGACCGGTGGCGATGAAAAACTGTTTTTT. Translated, it gives CASSSLTGGDEKLFF.

V gene TRBV11-3 combines with J gene TRBJ2-3, with D possibly matching TRBD2 (5 bases). The CDR3 is 15 amino acids. Trimming took off 1 base at V and 4 bases at J, with 12 bases between the two ends. CDR1 and CDR2 (germline): SGHNT, YENEEA. This CDR3 reads CASSLGASPADTQYF. CDR3 DNA: TGTGCCAGCAGCTTAGGCGCTAGCCCAGCAGATACGCAGTATTTT. Together with reference TRBV11-3 and TRBJ2-3, the CDR3 gives the full variable domain: EAGVVQSPRYKIIEKKQPVAFWCNPISGHNTLYWYLQNLGQGPELLIRYENEEAVDDSQLPKDRFSAERLKGVDSTLKIQPAELGDSAVYLCASSLGASPADTQYFGPGTRLTVL.